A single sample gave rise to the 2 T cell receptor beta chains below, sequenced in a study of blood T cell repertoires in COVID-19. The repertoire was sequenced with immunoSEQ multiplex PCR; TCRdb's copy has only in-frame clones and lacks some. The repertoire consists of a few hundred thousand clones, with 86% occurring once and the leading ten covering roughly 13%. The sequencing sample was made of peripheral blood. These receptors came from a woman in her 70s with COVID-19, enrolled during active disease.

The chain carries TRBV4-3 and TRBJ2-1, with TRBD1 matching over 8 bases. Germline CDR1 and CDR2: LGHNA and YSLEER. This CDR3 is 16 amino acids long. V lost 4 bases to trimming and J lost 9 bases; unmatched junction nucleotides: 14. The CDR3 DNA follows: TGCGCCAGCAGCCGAGGCTTTCAGGGGGCGCCGGGTGAGCAGTTCTTC. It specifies CASSRGFQGAPGEQFF.

CDR3 nucleotide sequence: TGTGCCAGCAGCGACCCAACTAAACCCCTAAATCAGCCCCAGCATTTT. Its protein is CASSDPTKPLNQPQHF. The chain recombines TRBV9 with TRBJ1-5; no definite D call. This CDR3 is 16 amino acids long. Germline V CDR1 and CDR2: SGDLS, YYNGEE. Trimming removed 3 bases from V and 4 bases from J, with 17 bases in between.